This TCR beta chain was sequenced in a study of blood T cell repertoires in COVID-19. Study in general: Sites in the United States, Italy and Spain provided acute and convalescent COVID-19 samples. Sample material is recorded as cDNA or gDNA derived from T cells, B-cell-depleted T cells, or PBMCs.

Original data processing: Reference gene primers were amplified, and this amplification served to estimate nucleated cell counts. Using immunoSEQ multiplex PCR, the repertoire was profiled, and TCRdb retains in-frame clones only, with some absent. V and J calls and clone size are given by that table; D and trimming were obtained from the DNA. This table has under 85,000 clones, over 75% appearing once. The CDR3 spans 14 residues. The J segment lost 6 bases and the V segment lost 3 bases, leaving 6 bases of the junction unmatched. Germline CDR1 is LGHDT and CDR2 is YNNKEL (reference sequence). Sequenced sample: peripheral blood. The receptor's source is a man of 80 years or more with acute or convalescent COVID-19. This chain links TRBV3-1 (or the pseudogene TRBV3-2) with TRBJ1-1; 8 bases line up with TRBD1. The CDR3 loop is CASSQGGQVAEAFF. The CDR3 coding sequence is TGTGCCAGCAGCCAGGGGGGACAGGTGGCTGAAGCTTTCTTT.